The 30 T cell receptor beta chains listed next were all sequenced from one sample in a study of T-cell reconstitution after alpha-beta-depleted transplantation in children. Unique molecular identifiers were used to barcode this TCRbeta library. TCRdb reprocessed the PCR reads via MiXCR and lists one record per CDR3 protein. The repertoire includes about half a million distinct CDR3 sequences, around 12% of them detected once, and around 6% sits in the top ten. The input for sequencing was PBMCs from the stem cell graft donor, taken from the stem cell graft. All receptors come from a human donor who donated a stem cell graft to a child with combined immunodeficiency.

V is TRBV4-3 and J is TRBJ2-4; perhaps TRBD1 as D (6 bases). This CDR3 has 14 residues. Looked up from germline, CDR1 is LGHNA and CDR2 is YSLEER. V was clipped by 1 base and J by 6 bases, with 10 bases between them. As DNA, the CDR3 is TGCGCCAGCAGCCAAGGGGACACGGGAAACATTCAGTACTTC. Translating gives CASSQGDTGNIQYF.

The chain has TRBV7-2 and TRBJ2-1; the match to TRBD2 covers 16 bases. The CDR3 runs to 16 residues. Germline V gives CDR1 SGHTA, CDR2 FQGNSA. V gave up 4 bases and J gave up 7 bases; unmatched junction bases: 4. This CDR3 reads CASSSGLAGGWNEQFF. CDR3 DNA: TGTGCCAGCAGCTCGGGACTAGCGGGGGGGTGGAATGAGCAGTTCTTC.

This clonotype was detected a few times. In DNA form, the CDR3 reads TGTGCCAGCAGTTACTCGCTATCCTACGAGCAGTACTTC. Protein sequence: CASSYSLSYEQYF. The chain has TRBV6-5 and TRBJ2-7; D call uncertain. V lost 0 bases and J lost 1, with 4 bases in between. The CDR3 totals 13 residues. In germline, CDR1 is MNHEY, CDR2 SVGAGI.

This clonotype was counted only a few times. V is TRBV2 and J is TRBJ2-3, with TRBD2 matching over 10 bases. The CDR3 spans 16 residues. The V and J ends lost 5 bases and 4 bases, in that order; junction bases with no gene match: 9. CDR1 and CDR2 (germline): SNHLY, FYNNEI. The CDR3 loop is CASSNWLAGDSDTQYF. The DNA for the CDR3 is TGTGCCAGCAGTAATTGGCTAGCGGGAGACTCAGATACGCAGTATTTT.

This clonotype was seen a handful of times. This sequence joins TRBV27 and TRBJ2-2, with a weak D call TRBD2 (6 bases). Trimming removed 6 bases at V and 2 bases at J, with 10 bases between. The germline gives CDR1 MNHEY, CDR2 SMNVEV (reference sequence). The CDR3 is 14 residues long. In DNA, the CDR3 is TGTGCCAGCAGGTGGCGGGAAAACACCGGGGAGCTGTTTTTT. It is translated as CASRWRENTGELFF.

This clonotype was observed many times. The rearrangement links TRBV2 to TRBJ2-3; 7 bases line up with TRBD2. The germline V gene has CDR1 SNHLY and CDR2 FYNNEI. Trimming removed 8 bases from V and 14 bases from J; junction bases left unmatched: 16. CDR3 length: 13 residues. CDR3 loop: CASGGEQRTRPYF. In DNA form, the CDR3 reads TGTGCCAGCGGGGGGGAACAGCGAACCCGACCGTATTTT.

Ten or more counts support this clonotype. The chain combines TRBV7-2 with TRBJ1-5, with D possibly being TRBD1 (5 bases). CDR1 and CDR2 from the germline V gene are SGHTA and FQGNSA. V was pared by 3 bases and J by 5 bases, with 8 bases between. CDR3 size: 13 residues. CDR3 bases: TGTGCCAGCAGCTTTTCGGGGGATCAGCCCCAGCATTTT. Protein sequence: CASSFSGDQPQHF.

This clonotype was seen more than once but under ten times. The chain combines TRBV11-1 with TRBJ2-1; D unclear. The ends were cut back, 3 bases at V and 10 bases at J, with 16 bases in the middle. Looked up from germline, CDR1 is SGHAT and CDR2 is FQDESV (reference sequence). The CDR3 loop spans 14 amino acids. The CDR3 region has the DNA TGTGCCAGCAGCTTCGCCCTCGACCACACGGAGCAGTTCTTC. Translated: CASSFALDHTEQFF.

The rearrangement joins TRBV24-1 to TRBJ2-1, with 8 bases identical to TRBD2. CDR3 size: 17 residues. Trimming cost V 4 bases and J 2 bases; bases outside gene matches: 9. Germline V CDR1 and CDR2: KGHDR, SFDVKD. CDR3 residues: CATSDPSGTSPYNEQFF. In nucleotides, the CDR3 is TGTGCCACCAGTGACCCTTCTGGGACTAGTCCCTACAATGAGCAGTTCTTC.

Ten or more counts support this clonotype. The chain is built from TRBV9 and TRBJ2-5; D gene ambiguous. From germline, CDR1 is SGDLS and CDR2 YYNGEE. Trimming stripped 4 bases from V and 2 bases from J, with 15 bases between. The CDR3 consists of 15 residues. CDR3 sequence reads: CASSSSDNPQETQYF. For the CDR3, the DNA is TGTGCCAGCAGCTCATCCGACAATCCGCAAGAGACCCAGTACTTC.

This clonotype appeared many times. The chain has TRBV20-1 and TRBJ2-7; 10 bases align to TRBD1. V shed 1 base and J 6 bases; nucleotides not matched to a gene: 6. CDR3 size: 14 residues. CDR1 is DFQATT and CDR2 is SNEGSKA in the germline V gene (reference sequence). The CDR3 DNA sequence: TGCAGTGCTAGAGGAGGACAGGGGGATATCGAGCAGTACTTC. Amino acids: CSARGGQGDIEQYF.

The chain recombines TRBV5-6 with TRBJ2-1; 7 positions agree with TRBD2. The CDR3 loop spans 16 amino acids. In germline, CDR1 is SGHDT, CDR2 YYEEEE. V was pared by 7 bases and J by 5 bases, with 15 bases of the junction left unmatched. CDR3: CASCLWVRGSHNEQFF. The CDR3 coding sequence is TGTGCCAGCTGTCTCTGGGTGCGGGGGAGTCACAATGAGCAGTTCTTC. Filled out from reference TRBV5-6 and TRBJ2-1, the complete variable domain reads DAGVTQSPTHLIKTRGQQVTLRCSPKSGHDTVSWYQQALGQGPQFIFQYYEEEERQRGNFPDRFSGHQFPNYSSELNVNALLLGDSALYLCASCLWVRGSHNEQFFGPGTRLTVL.

There are a few counts of this clonotype. This chain connects TRBV7-2 to TRBJ2-3, with 8 bases matching TRBD2. CDR3 length: 13 residues. After removal of 6 bases from V and 4 bases from J, the junction contained 3 bases not matched to a gene. Germline CDR1 reads SGHTA; CDR2 reads FQGNSA. The CDR3 DNA reads TGTGCCAGCAGATCAGCGGGAGCAGATACGCAGTATTTT. Translating gives CASRSAGADTQYF.

This clonotype was recorded a few times. The chain recombines TRBV20-1 with TRBJ2-3; the match to TRBD1 covers 8 bases. The CDR3 consists of 16 residues. Trimming took 6 bases from V and 2 from J; bases not matched to a gene: 13. Germline V gene sequence: CDR1 DFQATT, CDR2 SNEGSKA (reference sequence). CDR3 protein: CSAPNPDRGITDTQYF. Written as DNA, the CDR3 is TGCAGTGCCCCCAATCCCGACAGGGGAATCACAGATACGCAGTATTTT.

This clonotype was counted many times. The V and J genes are TRBV6-1 and TRBJ2-5; possibly TRBD2 for D (6 bases). The V and J ends lost 4 bases and 7 bases respectively, with 16 bases between them. CDR1 is MNHNS and CDR2 is SASEGT in the germline V gene. The length of the CDR3 is 14 residues. This chain's CDR3 is CASSASRREVTQYF. CDR3 DNA: TGTGCCAGCAGTGCTTCTAGAAGGGAGGTGACCCAGTACTTC.

This clonotype was seen many times. The rearrangement joins TRBV5-5 to TRBJ2-1; the match to TRBD2 covers 12 bases. Germline CDR1 reads SGHKS; CDR2 reads YYEKEE (reference sequence). V lost 3 bases, J lost 8 bases, and 9 bases stayed unmatched. The CDR3 extends over 16 amino acids. The CDR3, as DNA: TGTGCCAGCAGCTCCGGGACTAGCGGGCAGGGCGATGAGCAGTTCTTC. This sequence encodes CASSSGTSGQGDEQFF. Based on the CDR3 plus reference TRBV5-5 and TRBJ2-1, the full variable domain is DAGVTQSPTHLIKTRGQQVTLRCSPISGHKSVSWYQQVLGQGPQFIFQYYEKEERGRGNFPDRFSARQFPNYSSELNVNALLLGDSALYLCASSSGTSGQGDEQFFGPGTRLTVL.

This clonotype was seen ten or more times. The chain carries TRBV20-1 and TRBJ2-1; perhaps TRBD1 as D (6 bases). The CDR3 is 10 amino acids. Trimming pared 5 bases from V and 13 bases from J, leaving 12 bases between. CDR1 and CDR2 from the germline V gene are DFQATT and SNEGSKA (reference sequence). The CDR3 protein is CSAGVGGQFF. Here the CDR3 DNA reads TGCAGTGCTGGAGTAGGGGGACAGTTCTTC.

The V gene is TRBV3-1, the J gene TRBJ2-1, with 9 nucleotides matching TRBD1. The CDR3 loop spans 18 amino acids. V lost 10 bases, J lost 5 bases, and 21 bases stayed unmatched. Germline CDR1 is LGHDT and CDR2 is YNNKEL (reference sequence). The CDR3: CATSQPVPGTGKDNEQFF. The DNA for the CDR3 is TGTGCCACCTCCCAACCAGTCCCTGGGACAGGGAAGGACAATGAGCAGTTCTTC.

The genes are TRBV5-6 and TRBJ1-4, with D possibly TRBD1 on 5 matching bases. CDR3 length equals 12 residues. CDR1 and CDR2 (germline): SGHDT, YYEEEE. V gave up 0 bases and J gave up 10 bases, with 7 bases separating them. The CDR3 DNA reads as TGTGCCAGCAGCTTGGGGGACGGAAAACTGTTTTTT. It translates to CASSLGDGKLFF.

The rearrangement uses TRBV20-1 and TRBJ2-7; weak D call: TRBD2 (6 bases). V was cut by 6 bases and J by 4 bases, with 22 bases left in between. In germline, CDR1 is DFQATT, CDR2 SNEGSKA (reference sequence). CDR3 length: 15 amino acids. The chain's CDR3 is CSAAGGGGGPYEQYF. CDR3 coding DNA: TGCAGTGCCGCCGGGGGAGGCGGTGGTCCATACGAGCAGTACTTC.

This clonotype was recorded at least ten times. The chain is built from TRBV12-3 or TRBV12-4 and TRBJ2-5, with D possibly matching TRBD2 (5 bases). The CDR3 contains 14 residues. V lost 5 bases and J 5 bases, leaving 15 bases between the germline ends. CDR3 coding DNA: TGTGCCAGCAGTGCCCCCCTTAGCGTCGAGACCCAGTACTTC. This encodes CASSAPLSVETQYF.

In DNA, the CDR3 is TGTGCCAGCTCTCCGGGAGCCAGGGGAAGCCGGGAGACCCAGTACTTC. Translated, it gives CASSPGARGSRETQYF. V and J are TRBV18 and TRBJ2-5, with D perhaps given as TRBD1 or TRBD2 (6 bases each). The V end lost 6 bases, the J end lost 5 bases, and 22 bases lay between the germline ends. CDR1 and CDR2 from the germline V gene are KGHSH and LQKENI. The CDR3 is made up of 16 amino acids. The complete variable domain, with remaining parts taken from reference TRBV18 and TRBJ2-5, reads NAGVMQNPRHLVRRRGQEARLRCSPMKGHSHVYWYRQLPEEGLKFMVYLQKENIIDESGMPKERFSAEFPKEGPSILRIQQVVRGDSAAYFCASSPGARGSRETQYFGPGTRLLVL.

This clonotype showed up just a few times. The chain has TRBV4-3 and TRBJ2-1; D might be TRBD1 (6 bases). V was shortened by 0 bases and J by 2 bases, with 8 bases between the two germline ends. The germline V gene has CDR1 LGHNA and CDR2 YSLEER. This CDR3 has 15 amino acids. CDR3 nucleotide sequence: TGCGCCAGCAGCCAAGATGGGGGCACCTACAATGAGCAGTTCTTC. Protein product: CASSQDGGTYNEQFF.

There are a few counts of this clonotype. The chain recombines TRBV7-2 with TRBJ2-7; D is undetermined. Germline V lookup: CDR1 SGHTA, CDR2 FQGNSA. The CDR3 covers 15 residues. V lost 2 bases, J lost 7 bases, and 18 bases lay in between. This chain's CDR3 is CASSLPGGQLTEQYF. In DNA form, the CDR3 reads TGTGCCAGCAGCTTACCAGGTGGGCAATTGACAGAGCAGTACTTC.

On this clonotype itself: This sequence may be a read error, since a much larger clone differs from it by one base. V is TRBV29-1 and J is TRBJ2-4; D might be TRBD2 (5 bases). This CDR3 region has 16 residues. Germline V gene sequence: CDR1 SQVTM, CDR2 ANQGSEA. V was shortened by 5 bases and J by 1 base, with 18 bases between the two germline ends. Written as DNA, the CDR3 is TGCAGCGTTTCGTCTGGCTGGAGGATTGCCAAAAACATTCAGTACTTC. Translated, it gives CSVSSGWRIAKNIQYF.

The chain combines TRBV20-1 with TRBJ2-1; 8 bases are shared with TRBD1. With V trimmed by 7 bases and J by 4 bases, 9 bases remained unmatched. This CDR3 region has 14 residues. CDR1 and CDR2 (germline): DFQATT, SNEGSKA (reference sequence). CDR3: CSGTGTGSYNEQFF. DNA of the CDR3: TGCAGTGGTACCGGGACAGGCTCATACAATGAGCAGTTCTTC.

The chain couples TRBV6-2 or TRBV6-3 to TRBJ2-1; no firm D call. Germline lookup yields CDR1 MNHEY and CDR2 SVGEGT. Trimming took off 0 bases at V and 0 bases at J, with 6 bases between the two ends. The CDR3 consists of 15 residues. The CDR3 nucleotides are TGTGCCAGCAGTTACTCGCCTAGCTCCTACAATGAGCAGTTCTTC. This encodes CASSYSPSSYNEQFF.

This clonotype was recorded many times. This rearrangement joins TRBV12-3 or TRBV12-4 to TRBJ2-7; no reliable D call. The CDR3 has 10 amino acids. Trimming removed 6 bases from V and 5 bases from J, with 5 bases in between. The CDR3 nucleotides read TGTGCCAGCAGGGGCCACGAGCAGTACTTC. As protein: CASRGHEQYF.

This clonotype has at least ten counts. The V call is TRBV7-2, the J call TRBJ2-3; D is unresolved. From germline, CDR1 is SGHTA and CDR2 FQGNSA. CDR3 length: 13 residues. V was cut by 0 bases and J by 5 bases, with 6 bases left in between. This chain's CDR3 is CASSLAGIDTQYF. CDR3 nucleotide sequence: TGTGCCAGCAGCTTAGCGGGGATAGATACGCAGTATTTT.

The table lists this clonotype with a count of one. CDR3 sequence: CASSPTGFFSYEQYF. The CDR3 nucleotides read TGTGCCAGCAGCCCCACAGGGTTCTTCTCCTACGAGCAGTACTTC. The chain has TRBV14 and TRBJ2-7; D possibly corresponds to TRBD1 (6 bases). The CDR3 contains 15 residues. The V end lost 4 bases, the J end lost 0 bases, and 13 bases lay between the germline ends. Germline CDR1 reads SGHDN; CDR2 reads FVKESK.